This T cell receptor beta chain originates from a study of blood T cell repertoires in COVID-19 (dated by TCRdb to the early 2020s). In the study overall: The collaborator samples originated in the United States, Italy and Spain and spanned the acute and convalescent phases of COVID-19. The prospective study material was composed of cDNA or gDNA derived from T cells, B-cell-depleted T cells, or PBMCs. The dataset comprised deeply sampled blood TCRbeta repertoires from subjects exposed to, actively infected with, or recovered from COVID-19. The repertoires were released in a freely available public database meant as a resource for research on the immune response to SARS-CoV-2. Samples came from the ongoing ImmuneRACE study (first 160 participants) plus 1,254 subjects from 6 global collaborators. A de-identified subject ID, COVID-19 status, age in years and sex were almost always included in the sample metadata. Where HLA class I and class II types were available, the types were taken from metadata supplied by the sample provider, not from assay-based typing.

Each collaborating institution followed its own protocols to collect whole blood in K2EDTA tubes. For TCRbeta analysis, collaborators shipped samples as frozen whole blood, isolated PBMCs, or DNA extracted from either of those sample types. TCRbeta CDR3 regions were amplified from genomic DNA using the immunoSEQ Assay, a bias-controlled multiplex PCR. From the authors' description of their analysis: The number of nucleated cells in each sample was estimated from the amplification of reference gene primers within the assay. To quantify the absolute abundance of each unique TCRbeta CDR3 rearrangement, sequence reads were collapsed and filtered. For each sample, productive Simpson clonality was calculated as the square root of Simpson's diversity index over productive rearrangements. TCRdb stores this immuneACCESS table with in-frame sequences only. Part of the clones is absent; in the studies checked, under half of the shortfall reflects unresolved V genes, and no reason is known for the rest. The V and J calls and clone size were taken over from that table, and D and trimming were inferred from the DNA. Counted in this sample were roughly 100,000 clones; roughly 84% of them appeared once. The top ten constitute more than 5.5% of the sample.

What the authors observed across the whole study: How much clinical and demographic metadata was included differed by source and by participant, and the metadata was provided uncurated.

For CDR1 and CDR2, the germline V gene lists KGHSH and LQKENI. The germline V and J ends show losses of 0 bases and 3 bases respectively, and no gene match explains 14 bases of the junction. Counted from cysteine to phenylalanine, this CDR3 has 18 amino acids. The read is trimmed to its CDR3 DNA, 54 bases read in frame from base 1. On this clone itself: Which antigen it targets is not known. No base-level quality is on record; no much larger clone is a single base apart.

Recombination connected TRBV18 to TRBJ2-7; TRBD2 matches 7 bases in the middle. Sequencing input: peripheral blood. The receptor's source is a human donor in a cohort sampled during active COVID-19. The DNA sequence is as follows: TGTGCCAGCTCACCACCCTGGACTAGATTCGTGGAGGGCTACGAGCAGTACTTC. The encoded protein is CASSPPWTRFVEGYEQYF.